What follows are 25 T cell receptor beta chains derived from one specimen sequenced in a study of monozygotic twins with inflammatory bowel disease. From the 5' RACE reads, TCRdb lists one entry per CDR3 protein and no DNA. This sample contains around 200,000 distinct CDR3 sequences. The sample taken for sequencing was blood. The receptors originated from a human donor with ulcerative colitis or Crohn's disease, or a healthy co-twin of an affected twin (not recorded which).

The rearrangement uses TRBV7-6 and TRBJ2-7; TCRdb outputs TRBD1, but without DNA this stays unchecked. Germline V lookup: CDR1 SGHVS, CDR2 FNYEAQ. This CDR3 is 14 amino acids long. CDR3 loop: CASSYRGASYEQYF. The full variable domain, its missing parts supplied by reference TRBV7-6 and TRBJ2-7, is GAGVSQSPRYKVTKRGQDVALRCDPISGHVSLYWYRQALGQGPEFLTYFNYEAQQDKSGLPNDRFSAERPEGSISTLTIQRTEQRDSAMYRCASSYRGASYEQYFGPGTRLTVT.

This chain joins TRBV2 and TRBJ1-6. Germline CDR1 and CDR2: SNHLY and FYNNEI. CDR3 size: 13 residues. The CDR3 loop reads CASSDVHISPLHF.

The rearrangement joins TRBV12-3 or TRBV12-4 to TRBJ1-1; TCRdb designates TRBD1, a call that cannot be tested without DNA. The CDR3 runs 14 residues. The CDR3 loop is CASIERGSETEAFF.

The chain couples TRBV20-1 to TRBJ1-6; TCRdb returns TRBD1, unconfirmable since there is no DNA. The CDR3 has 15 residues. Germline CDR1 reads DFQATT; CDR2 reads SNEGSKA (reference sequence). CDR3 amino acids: CSAPQRQGNNSPLHF.

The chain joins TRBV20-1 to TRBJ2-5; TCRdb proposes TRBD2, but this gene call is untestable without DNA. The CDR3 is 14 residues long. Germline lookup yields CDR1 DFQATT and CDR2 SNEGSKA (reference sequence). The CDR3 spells CSASPSTSQETQYF.

The CDR3 loop reads CSARRGGAGELFF. The chain combines TRBV20-1 with TRBJ2-2; the TCRdb D gene call, TRBD2, has no DNA to confirm it. CDR1 and CDR2 from the germline V gene are DFQATT and SNEGSKA (reference sequence). This CDR3 comprises 13 residues.

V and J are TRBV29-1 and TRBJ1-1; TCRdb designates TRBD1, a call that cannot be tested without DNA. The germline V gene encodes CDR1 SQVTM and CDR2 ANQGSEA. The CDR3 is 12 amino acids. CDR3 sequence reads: CSVNREFTEAFF.

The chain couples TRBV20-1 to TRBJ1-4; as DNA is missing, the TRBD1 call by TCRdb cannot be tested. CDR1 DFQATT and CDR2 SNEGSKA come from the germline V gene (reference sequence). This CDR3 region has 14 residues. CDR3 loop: CSATSGDQGEKLFF.

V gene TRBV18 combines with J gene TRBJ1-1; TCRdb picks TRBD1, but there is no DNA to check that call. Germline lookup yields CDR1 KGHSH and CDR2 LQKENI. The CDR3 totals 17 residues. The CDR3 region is CASPFTPGPLSGTEAFF.

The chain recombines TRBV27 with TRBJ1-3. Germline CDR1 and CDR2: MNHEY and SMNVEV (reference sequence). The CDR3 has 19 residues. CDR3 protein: CASSTRRGDTNFSGNTIYF.

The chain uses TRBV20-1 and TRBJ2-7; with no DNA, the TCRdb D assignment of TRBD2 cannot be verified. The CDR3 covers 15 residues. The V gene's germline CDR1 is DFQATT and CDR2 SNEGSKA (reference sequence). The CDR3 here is CSAEKGSGGAEEQYF.

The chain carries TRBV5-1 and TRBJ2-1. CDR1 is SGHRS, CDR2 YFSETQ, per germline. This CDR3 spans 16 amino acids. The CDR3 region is CASSLAQVSSYNEQFF. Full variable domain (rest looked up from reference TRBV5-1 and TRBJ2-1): KAGVTQTPRYLIKTRGQQVTLSCSPISGHRSVSWYQQTPGQGLQFLFEYFSETQRNKGNFPGRFSGRQFSNSRSEMNVSTLELGDSALYLCASSLAQVSSYNEQFFGPGTRLTVL.

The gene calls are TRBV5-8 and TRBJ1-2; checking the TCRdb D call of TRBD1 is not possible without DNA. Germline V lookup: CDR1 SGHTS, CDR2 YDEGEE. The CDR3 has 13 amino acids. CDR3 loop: CASSWQGDNGYTF.

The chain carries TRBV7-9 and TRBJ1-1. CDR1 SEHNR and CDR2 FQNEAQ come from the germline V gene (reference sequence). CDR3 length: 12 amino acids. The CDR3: CASSPRPTEAFF.

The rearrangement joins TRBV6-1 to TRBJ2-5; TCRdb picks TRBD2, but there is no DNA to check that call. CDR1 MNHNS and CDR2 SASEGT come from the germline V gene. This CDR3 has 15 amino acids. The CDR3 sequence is CASNLQEGGRVTQYF.

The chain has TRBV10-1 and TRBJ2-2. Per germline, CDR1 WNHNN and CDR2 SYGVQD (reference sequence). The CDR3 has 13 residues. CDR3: CASSEDQLGELFF.

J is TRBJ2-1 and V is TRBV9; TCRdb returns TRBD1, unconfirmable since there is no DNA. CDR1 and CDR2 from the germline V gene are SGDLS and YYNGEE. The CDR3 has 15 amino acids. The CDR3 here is CASTPGGSSYNEQFF. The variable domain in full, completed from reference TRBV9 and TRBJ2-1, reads DSGVTQTPKHLITATGQRVTLRCSPRSGDLSVYWYQQSLDQGLQFLIQYYNGEERAKGNILERFSAQQFPDLHSELNLSSLELGDSALYFCASTPGGSSYNEQFFGPGTRLTVL.

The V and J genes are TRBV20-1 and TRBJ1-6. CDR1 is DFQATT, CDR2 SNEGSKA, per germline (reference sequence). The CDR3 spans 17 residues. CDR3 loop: CSARDIGRNPYNSPLHF.

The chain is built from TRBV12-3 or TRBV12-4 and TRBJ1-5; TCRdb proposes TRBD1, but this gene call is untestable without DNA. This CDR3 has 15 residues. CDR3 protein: CAIKIGGGGSQPQHF.

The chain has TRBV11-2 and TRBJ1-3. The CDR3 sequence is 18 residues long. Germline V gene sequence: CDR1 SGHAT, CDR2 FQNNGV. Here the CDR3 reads CASSEQYYSGRDGNTIYF.

The chain's CDR3 is CASARGGQGEKLFF. The chain recombines TRBV5-1 with TRBJ1-4. The CDR3 is 14 residues long. Germline values: CDR1 SGHRS, CDR2 YFSETQ.

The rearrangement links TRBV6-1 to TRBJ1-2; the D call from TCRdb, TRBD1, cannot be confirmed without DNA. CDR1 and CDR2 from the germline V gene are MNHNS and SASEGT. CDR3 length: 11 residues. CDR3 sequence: CASRGANGYTF.

The CDR3: CASSYSNSGLAQYF. The rearrangement links TRBV6-5 to TRBJ2-3. From germline, CDR1 is MNHEY and CDR2 SVGAGI. The CDR3 sequence is 14 residues long.

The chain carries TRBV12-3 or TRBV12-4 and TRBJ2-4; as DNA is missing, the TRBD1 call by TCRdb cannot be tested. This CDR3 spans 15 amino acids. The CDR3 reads CASSRRDLAKNIQYF.

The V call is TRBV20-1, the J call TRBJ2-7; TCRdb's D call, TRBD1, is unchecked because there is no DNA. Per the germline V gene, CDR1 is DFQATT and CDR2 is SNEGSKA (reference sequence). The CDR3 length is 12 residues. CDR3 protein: CSASGGSYEQYF.